Shown below are 7 T cell receptor beta chains from a single sample sequenced in a study of blood T cell repertoires in COVID-19 (dated by TCRdb to 2018 to 2021). Library preparation employed the immunoSEQ multiplex PCR assay. The source is immuneACCESS, and TCRdb retained only in-frame sequences with V and J called. Part of the clones is not carried over; for the studies checked, unresolved V genes explain less than half of this, and the remainder is unexplained. This sample lists about 260,000 clones; around 87% were detected once. The top ten clonotypes cover approximately 1.5% of the sample. Sequencing was performed on peripheral blood. The receptors were sampled from a woman aged 40 to 50 who had recovered from COVID-19.

The chain combines TRBV5-1 with TRBJ2-1, with D tentatively TRBD2 (8 bases). V was pared by 1 base and J by 8 bases, with 19 bases between. CDR1 SGHRS and CDR2 YFSETQ come from the germline V gene. The CDR3 runs 16 residues. The CDR3 reads CASSLTLGLGGDEQFF. The CDR3, as DNA: TGCGCCAGCAGCTTGACGTTGGGACTAGGGGGCGATGAGCAGTTCTTC.

The chain uses TRBV6-6 and TRBJ2-5; 11 bases fit TRBD2. V was clipped by 8 bases and J by 5 bases; unmatched bases: 4. The CDR3 has 13 amino acids. Germline V gene lookup returns CDR1 MNHNY and CDR2 SVGAGI (reference sequence). The CDR3: CASGLAGGETQYF. The CDR3 DNA reads TGTGCCAGCGGGCTAGCGGGGGGTGAGACCCAGTACTTC.

This clone appeared once. The rearrangement links TRBV7-2 to TRBJ2-1; 8 positions match TRBD2. Germline CDR1 and CDR2: SGHTA and FQGNSA. The CDR3 spans 13 residues. After removal of 5 bases from V and 7 bases from J, the junction contained 4 bases not matched to a gene. CDR3 sequence: CASSNGGANEQFF. CDR3 DNA: TGTGCCAGCAGCAACGGGGGGGCTAATGAGCAGTTCTTC.

This clone has a single count. V is TRBV15 and J is TRBJ1-2; maybe TRBD1 (6 bases). The CDR3 totals 14 residues. The germline CDR1 and CDR2 sequences are LNHNV and YYDKDF (reference sequence). V gave up 0 bases and J gave up 3 bases, with 8 bases separating them. CDR3 in DNA: TGTGCCACCAGCAGAGATCAGGGGCACTATGGCTACACCTTC. As protein: CATSRDQGHYGYTF.

The chain combines TRBV10-3 with TRBJ2-2, with D perhaps matching TRBD2 (5 bases). The CDR3 is 14 residues long. V was pared by 9 bases and J by 4 bases, with 15 bases between. CDR1 is ENHRY, CDR2 SYGVKD, per germline. CDR3 coding DNA: TGTGCCATACAACAGTCGGGGTCCACCGGGGAGCTGTTTTTT. Translating it yields CAIQQSGSTGELFF.

This clone was detected once. The chain couples TRBV6-1 to TRBJ2-5, with D unresolved. The germline gives CDR1 MNHNS, CDR2 SASEGT. The CDR3 spans 15 residues. The V and J ends lost 0 bases and 1 base respectively, with 9 bases between them. CDR3 in amino acids: CASSEAPGGQETQYF. The CDR3 coding sequence is TGTGCCAGCAGTGAAGCTCCCGGCGGCCAAGAGACCCAGTACTTC.

The chain couples TRBV7-6 to TRBJ1-2; D not certain. V was pared by 0 bases and J by 0 bases, with 11 bases between. The CDR3 has 16 residues. Per germline, CDR1 SGHVS and CDR2 FNYEAQ. This CDR3 reads CASSLAFSGPNYGYTF. In DNA, the CDR3 is TGTGCCAGCAGCTTAGCTTTTTCAGGCCCTAACTATGGCTACACCTTC.